This is a list of T cell receptor beta chains from one sample in a study of cytomegalovirus exposure and HLA in healthy donors. Generated by immunoSEQ multiplex PCR, the TCRdb table keeps only in-frame clones and is missing some. The table includes some 150,000 clones, approximately 91% detected once. What was sequenced was PBMCs. The receptors were sampled from a woman under 30 in good health and CMV-seropositive. Each CDR3 is given with its conserved first and last residue. A D gene is named only where the DNA matches it firmly. Some rows mark clone size as missing; the rest say once, few, many or name a class of expanded clone.

abundance	v_gene	d_gene	j_gene	CDR3aa	CDR3nt
-	TRBV5-6	-	TRBJ2-7	CASSSHLQGRYEQYF	TGTGCCAGCAGCTCCCACCTTCAGGGCCGCTACGAGCAGTACTTC
-	TRBV7-2	TRBD2	TRBJ2-7	CASSFSPPIAGDEQYF	TGTGCCAGCAGCTTTTCCCCCCCGATAGCGGGAGACGAGCAGTACTTC
-	TRBV5-1	TRBD2	TRBJ2-5	CASSRGGEETQYF	TGCGCCAGCTCTCGGGGGGGTGAAGAGACCCAGTACTTC
once	TRBV6-1	-	TRBJ2-7	CASSSSGELYEQYF	TGTGCCAGCAGTTCATCCGGGGAGCTTTACGAGCAGTACTTC
-	TRBV11-3	-	TRBJ2-3	CASSFSGPTDTQYF	TGTGCCAGCAGCTTTAGCGGCCCCACAGATACGCAGTATTTT
-	TRBV2	TRBD1	TRBJ2-3	CARRDRASTDTQYF	TGTGCCAGGAGGGACAGGGCTAGCACAGATACGCAGTATTTT
-	TRBV6-5	-	TRBJ1-2	CASAPEGFLYGYTF	TGTGCCAGCGCCCCGGAGGGCTTCCTCTATGGCTACACCTTC
-	TRBV30	-	TRBJ1-4	CAWRAGFTGNEKLFF	TGTGCCTGGAGAGCGGGCTTTACGGGTAATGAAAAACTGTTTTTT
-	TRBV27	-	TRBJ2-7	CASSAPGLTYEQYF	TGTGCCAGCAGTGCACCGGGACTCACCTACGAGCAGTACTTC
-	TRBV30	TRBD1	TRBJ1-1	CAWSTQGADTEAFF	TGTGCCTGGAGTACACAGGGGGCGGACACTGAAGCTTTCTTT
-	TRBV4-1	-	TRBJ1-1	CASSQVGGPEAFF	TGCGCCAGCAGCCAAGTCGGGGGTCCTGAAGCTTTCTTT
few	TRBV7-2	-	TRBJ2-7	CASSPTVYEQYF	TGTGCCAGCAGCCCTACCGTCTACGAGCAGTACTTC
-	TRBV7-2	TRBD1	TRBJ1-3	CASRGQPGNTIYF	TGTGCCAGCAGGGGACAGCCTGGAAACACCATATATTTT
-	TRBV5-1	-	TRBJ2-5	CASSFGSAPETQYF	TGCGCCAGCAGCTTCGGTAGCGCCCCGGAGACCCAGTACTTC
-	TRBV11-1	TRBD1	TRBJ2-5	CASSLLGQGAETQYF	TGTGCCAGCAGCCTCCTAGGCCAGGGGGCAGAGACCCAGTACTTC
-	TRBV30	TRBD1	TRBJ1-5	CAWSADRGSNQPQHF	TGTGCCTGGAGTGCCGACAGGGGTAGCAATCAGCCCCAGCATTTT
-	TRBV29-1	-	TRBJ2-7	CSAETSSYEQYF	TGCAGCGCAGAGACATCTTCCTACGAGCAGTACTTC
-	TRBV5-8	-	TRBJ2-2	CASSFYPGELFF	TGTGCCAGCAGCTTCTACCCCGGGGAGCTGTTTTTT
-	TRBV13	-	TRBJ1-2	CASRGTTHPNYGYTF	TGTGCCAGCAGGGGGACAACCCATCCTAACTATGGCTACACCTTC
few	TRBV6-5	TRBD1	TRBJ2-1	CASSDREYNEQFF	TGTGCCAGCAGTGACAGGGAGTACAATGAGCAGTTCTTC
-	TRBV2	-	TRBJ1-3	CASSDFFSGNTIYF	TGTGCCAGCAGCGACTTCTTCTCTGGAAACACCATATATTTT
-	TRBV19	-	TRBJ1-5	CASSIRGIGNQPQHF	TGTGCCAGTAGTATCCGGGGAATTGGCAATCAGCCCCAGCATTTT
-	TRBV28	-	TRBJ2-5	CASSLAAIQETQYF	TGTGCCAGCAGTTTGGCAGCGATCCAAGAGACCCAGTACTTC
-	TRBV2	TRBD1	TRBJ1-1	CASSGTGVTEAFF	TGTGCCAGCAGTGGAACAGGGGTAACTGAAGCTTTCTTT
once	TRBV7-6	-	TRBJ2-7	CASSIDSLYEQYF	TGTGCCAGCAGCATAGACAGTTTGTACGAGCAGTACTTC
-	TRBV4-3	TRBD1	TRBJ2-3	CASSQDQEGGGSDTQYF	TGCGCCAGCAGCCAAGATCAGGAAGGGGGCGGTTCAGATACGCAGTATTTT
-	TRBV10-1	-	TRBJ2-7	CASSTRSSEQYF	TGCGCCAGCAGCACTAGGTCGTCCGAGCAGTACTTC